The TCR beta chain described here comes from a study of tumor-infiltrating lymphocytes in oesophageal squamous cell carcinoma. V shed 3 bases and J shed 0 bases, with 12 bases lying between them. The CDR3 has 15 amino acids. Using its own MiXCR run on the PCR reads, TCRdb lists one record per CDR3 protein. The sample holds approximately 20,000 distinct CDR3 sequences, around 40% seen once. V gene TRBV12-3 or TRBV12-4 combines with J gene TRBJ2-7, with D tentatively TRBD2 (7 bases). The origin of this receptor is a male donor with esophageal squamous cell carcinoma. The source material was blood. The CDR3 coding sequence is TGTGCCAGCAGTTTCGGGCGGGGGCTCTCCTACGAGCAGTACTTC. This encodes CASSFGRGLSYEQYF.